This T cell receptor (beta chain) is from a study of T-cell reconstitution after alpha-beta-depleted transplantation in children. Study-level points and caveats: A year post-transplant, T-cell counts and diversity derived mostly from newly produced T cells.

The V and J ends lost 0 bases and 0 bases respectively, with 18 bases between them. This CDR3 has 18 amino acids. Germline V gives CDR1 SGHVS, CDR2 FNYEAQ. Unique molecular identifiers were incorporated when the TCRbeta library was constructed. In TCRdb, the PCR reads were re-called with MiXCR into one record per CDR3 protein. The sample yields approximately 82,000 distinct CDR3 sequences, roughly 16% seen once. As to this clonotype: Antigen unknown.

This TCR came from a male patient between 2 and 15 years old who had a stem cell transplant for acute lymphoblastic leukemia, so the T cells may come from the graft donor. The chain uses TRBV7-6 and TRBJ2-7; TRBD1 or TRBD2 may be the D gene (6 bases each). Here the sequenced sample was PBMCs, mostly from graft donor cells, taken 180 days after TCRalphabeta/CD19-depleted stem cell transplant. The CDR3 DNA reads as TGTGCCAGCAGCTTAGCGCTTCGGAGGGGGGTTCACTCCTACGAGCAGTACTTC. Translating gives CASSLALRRGVHSYEQYF. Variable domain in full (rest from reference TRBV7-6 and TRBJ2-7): GAGVSQSPRYKVTKRGQDVALRCDPISGHVSLYWYRQALGQGPEFLTYFNYEAQQDKSGLPNDRFSAERPEGSISTLTIQRTEQRDSAMYRCASSLALRRGVHSYEQYFGPGTRLTVT.